This T cell receptor (beta chain) was observed in a study of beta chain features in type 1 diabetes. Study results and caveats: Among patients with Type 1 diabetes, TCRB CDR3s were moderately but significantly shorter in every one of the four CD4+ subsets. Sampled from patients, naive, central memory and Treg TCRB repertoires appeared more similar than those sampled from healthy donors. No resolution was reached here on whether HLA type influences TCRB rearrangement.

The CDR3 spans 13 residues. Points on this clone: Antigen unknown.

Expressed TCRB transcripts got sequenced, as all isolated RNA was reverse transcribed. Method: immunoSEQ multiplex PCR; TCRdb's copy keeps in-frame clones and lacks some. The table records hundreds of thousands of clones, around 9.7% of them present only once. Sequencing was performed on central memory CD4+ T cells from blood. The TCR originated in a man younger than 45 with type 1 diabetes. This chain connects TRBV21-1 to TRBJ2-7; the D segment call TRBD2 is taken from the table without a DNA check. TRBV21-1 counts as a pseudogene. CDR3 nucleotide sequence: TGTGCCAGCCCTCCGGGTAGATACTACGAGCAGTACTTC. Residues: CASPPGRYYEQYF.